This TCR beta chain was sequenced in a study of T cells expressing NK-cell markers. Turning to the study itself: Sorted CD3+CD56-NKG2C+, CD3+CD56+NKG2C+ and CD3+CD56+NKG2C- T cells supplied the TCR beta repertoires. One of the eight sequenced donors was seronegative, whereas the other seven were HCMV-seropositive.

The germline V gene has CDR1 MGHRA and CDR2 YSYEKL. The CDR3 is 15 amino acids. The cDNA for TCR beta came from 5'RACE template switching with UMIs. Each CDR3 protein gets one entry in TCRdb, which reprocessed the 5' RACE reads and gives no DNA. This sample's table has about 540,000 distinct CDR3 sequences. Sequences were obtained from blood T cells: a sorted CD56 or NKG2C T cell subset, CD4+ or CD8+ T cells, or bulk PBMC T cells (not recorded which). The chain links TRBV4-1 to TRBJ2-1; TCRdb reports TRBD1, a call that lacks DNA to check it against. This clonotype originated in a man aged 18-30 years in good health. The CDR3 here is CASSQDKGEYNEQFF.